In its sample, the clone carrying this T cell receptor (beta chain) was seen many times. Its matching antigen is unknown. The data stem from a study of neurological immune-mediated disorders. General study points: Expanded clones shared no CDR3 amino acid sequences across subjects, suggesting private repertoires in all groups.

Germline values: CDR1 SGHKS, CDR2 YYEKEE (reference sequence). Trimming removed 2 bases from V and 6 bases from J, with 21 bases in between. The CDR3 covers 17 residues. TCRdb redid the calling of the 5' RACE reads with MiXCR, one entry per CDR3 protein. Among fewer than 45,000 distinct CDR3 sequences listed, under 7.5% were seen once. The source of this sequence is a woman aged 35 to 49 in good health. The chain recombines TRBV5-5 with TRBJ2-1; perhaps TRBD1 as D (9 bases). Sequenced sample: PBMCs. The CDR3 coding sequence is TGTGCCAGCAGCTTCGGGGGGGGGACAGGGAAATCCAATGAGCAGTTCTTC. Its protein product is CASSFGGGTGKSNEQFF.